This TCR beta chain was found in a study of CD8 T cells in ankylosing spondylitis. Study-level points and caveats: Previous work reported some of these motif variants in the synovial fluid and blood of reactive arthritis. Within ankylosing spondylitis blood, a TCR beta motif made up of seven to nine highly homologous variants appeared to be characteristic.

This clonotype was found a few times. Its antigen is not identified. The authors made TCR beta libraries by quantitative 5'-RACE with molecular barcodes. TCRdb reanalysed the 5' RACE reads using MiXCR and keeps one entry per CDR3 protein. The data contain a few hundred thousand distinct CDR3 sequences, 18% of them singletons. The V gene's germline CDR1 is LGHNA and CDR2 YSLEER. CDR3 length: 13 amino acids. V gave up 1 base and J gave up 7 bases, with 10 bases separating them. J is TRBJ1-1 and V is TRBV4-3; a weak D match, TRBD1 (5 bases). Sequenced: blood, either unsorted or a sorted T cell fraction (not recorded which). The clonotype originates from a male donor with ankylosing spondylitis or in good health (not recorded which). In DNA form, the CDR3 reads TGCGCCAGCAGCCAAGGGGGGGGTCGTGAAGCTTTCTTT. The encoded protein is CASSQGGGREAFF.